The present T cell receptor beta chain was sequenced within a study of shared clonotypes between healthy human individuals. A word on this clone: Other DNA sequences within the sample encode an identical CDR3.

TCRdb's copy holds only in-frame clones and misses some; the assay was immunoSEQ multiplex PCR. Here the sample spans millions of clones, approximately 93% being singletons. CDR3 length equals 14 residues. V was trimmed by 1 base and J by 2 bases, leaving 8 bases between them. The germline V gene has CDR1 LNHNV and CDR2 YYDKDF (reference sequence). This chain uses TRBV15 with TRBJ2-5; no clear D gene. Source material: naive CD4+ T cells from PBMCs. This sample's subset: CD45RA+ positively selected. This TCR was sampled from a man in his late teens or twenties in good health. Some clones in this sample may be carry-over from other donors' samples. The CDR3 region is CATSRGGVQETQYF. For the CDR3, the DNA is TGTGCCACCAGCAGAGGTGGCGTACAAGAGACCCAGTACTTC.